The sequence of this T cell receptor beta chain was determined in a study of blood T cell repertoires in COVID-19. TCRdb's table, derived via immunoSEQ multiplex PCR, lists solely in-frame clones and lacks some. The sample holds about 160,000 clones, approximately 80% seen once. The sample consisted of peripheral blood. The receptor's source is a man in his 70s who had recovered from COVID-19.

CDR3 region: CASSVGLQSEKLFF. The CDR3 DNA reads TGTGCCAGCAGCGTAGGGCTTCAGTCCGAAAAACTGTTTTTT. V and J are TRBV9 and TRBJ1-4; no clear D gene. The CDR3 is 14 residues long. Deletions cut 0 bases from V and 8 bases from J, with 11 bases between. Germline lookup yields CDR1 SGDLS and CDR2 YYNGEE.